The 12 T cell receptor beta chains below all came from one sample that was sequenced in a study of hypomethylating agent response in myelodysplastic syndrome. Using immunoSEQ multiplex PCR, the repertoire was profiled, and TCRdb retains in-frame clones only, with some absent. The data hold thousands of clones, with approximately 81% observed a single time. The material was bone marrow, obtained before or after starting hypomethylating agent treatment for myelodysplastic syndrome (not recorded which). The receptors were gathered from a human donor with myelodysplastic syndrome.

The chain combines TRBV6-1 with TRBJ2-7, with D unclear. Germline CDR1 reads MNHNS; CDR2 reads SASEGT. The V end was cut by 4 bases, the J end by 0 bases, with 13 bases between. The CDR3 has 15 residues. The CDR3 bases are TGTGCCAGCAGTGCCCGGGTCCCGAGCTCCTACGAGCAGTACTTC. Residues: CASSARVPSSYEQYF.

This rearrangement joins TRBV27 to TRBJ2-1, with 7 positions matching TRBD2. The trim removed 3 bases at V and 1 base at J, leaving 3 bases unmatched. Germline CDR1 is MNHEY and CDR2 is SMNVEV (reference sequence). The CDR3 is 15 amino acids. In nucleotides, the CDR3 is TGTGCCAGCAGTTTTGGGAGGGGTTCCTACAATGAGCAGTTCTTC. Its translation: CASSFGRGSYNEQFF.

The J gene is TRBJ1-5, the V gene TRBV19; TRBD1 might be the D (5 bases). V was cut by 2 bases and J by 6 bases, with 14 bases left in between. This CDR3 spans 15 amino acids. Germline V gene lookup returns CDR1 LNHDA and CDR2 SQIVND (reference sequence). This CDR3 reads CASSIPGLAGQPQHF. The CDR3, as DNA: TGTGCCAGTAGTATACCGGGACTGGCAGGTCAGCCCCAGCATTTT.

The chain joins TRBV7-9 to TRBJ2-1; 7 bases align to TRBD2. V lost 5 bases, J lost 2 bases, and 6 bases stayed unmatched. This CDR3 is 15 amino acids long. Germline values: CDR1 SEHNR, CDR2 FQNEAQ (reference sequence). CDR3 residues: CASSLGLPTYNEQFF. DNA of the CDR3: TGTGCCAGCAGCCTGGGACTACCAACCTACAATGAGCAGTTCTTC. Drawing the rest from reference TRBV7-9 and TRBJ2-1, the complete variable domain is DTGVSQNPRHKITKRGQNVTFRCDPISEHNRLYWYRQTLGQGPEFLTYFQNEAQLEKSRLLSDRFSAERPKGSFSTLEIQRTEQGDSAMYLCASSLGLPTYNEQFFGPGTRLTVL.

This sequence joins TRBV19 and TRBJ2-1; TRBD1 matches at 7 bases. The trim removed 6 bases at V and 1 base at J, leaving 3 bases unmatched. There are 14 residues in the CDR3. Germline V lookup: CDR1 LNHDA, CDR2 SQIVND (reference sequence). CDR3 in DNA: TGTGCCAGTAGGACGGGACAGTCCTACAATGAGCAGTTCTTC. It specifies CASRTGQSYNEQFF.

The rearrangement links TRBV6-1 to TRBJ1-1, with D uncertain. Between the trimmed V and J ends, which lost 0 bases and 11 bases, there was a span of 10 bases. Germline loops: CDR1 MNHNS, CDR2 SASEGT. The CDR3 sequence is 12 residues long. In DNA form, the CDR3 reads TGTGCCAGCAGTGAAGCACCCTTAGGGGCTTTCTTT. Translation: CASSEAPLGAFF.

The DNA of the CDR3 is TGTGCCAGTAGTAGACAGGGACAGGGGGCACGCACCGGGGAGCTGTTTTTT. It is translated as CASSRQGQGARTGELFF. The chain employs TRBV19 and TRBJ2-2; TRBD1 matches 12 bases. Germline V gives CDR1 LNHDA, CDR2 SQIVND (reference sequence). The CDR3 is 17 amino acids. The J segment lost 4 bases and the V segment lost 4 bases, leaving 7 bases of the junction unmatched.

The chain carries TRBV28 and TRBJ1-4; D is undetermined. CDR3 length: 13 residues. Germline CDR1 MDHEN, CDR2 SYDVKM. Trimming left V 3 bases short and J 5 bases short, with 7 bases between. CDR3 sequence reads: CASSLLLNEKLFF. The CDR3 DNA follows: TGTGCCAGCAGTTTGTTACTAAATGAAAAACTGTTTTTT.

This sequence joins TRBV6-5 and TRBJ2-2; D call uncertain. CDR1 is MNHEY, CDR2 SVGAGI, per germline. The CDR3 is 14 residues long. The V end was cut by 6 bases, the J end by 3 bases, with 11 bases between. CDR3 sequence (DNA): TGTGCCAGCAGCTCCGGCACGGACACCGGGGAGCTGTTTTTT. It codes for CASSSGTDTGELFF.

The V gene is TRBV11-2, the J gene TRBJ2-5; TRBD2 is a possible D gene (7 bases). V lost 6 bases and J 5 bases, leaving 22 bases between the germline ends. Germline V gene lookup returns CDR1 SGHAT and CDR2 FQNNGV. The CDR3 length is 16 residues. CDR3 amino acids: CASSFNIRGARETQYF. Written as DNA, the CDR3 is TGTGCCAGCAGTTTTAACATCCGGGGGGCCAGGGAGACCCAGTACTTC.

This clone was seen a single time. The chain links TRBV7-9 to TRBJ1-2; no firm D call. Looked up from germline, CDR1 is SEHNR and CDR2 is FQNEAQ (reference sequence). The CDR3 covers 12 residues. The V end lost 4 bases, the J end lost 10 bases, and 13 bases lay between the germline ends. The CDR3 nucleotides are TGTGCCAGCAGCTCCCACCCCCGGGACTACACCTTC. Translating gives CASSSHPRDYTF.

V and J are TRBV5-6 and TRBJ2-1; D is uncertain. V lost 1 base, J lost 8 bases, and 4 bases lay in between. Germline-derived CDR1 and CDR2 are SGHDT and YYEEEE. The CDR3 totals 11 residues. CDR3: CASSLRYEQFF. The CDR3 nucleotides are TGTGCCAGCAGCTTGCGGTATGAGCAGTTCTTC.